Following are 15 T cell receptor beta chains from one sample sequenced in a study of cytomegalovirus exposure and HLA in healthy donors. PCR primers comprised 60 Vbeta and 13 Jbeta primers. The protocol was immunoSEQ multiplex PCR, while the TCRdb copy is restricted to in-frame clones and leaves out a portion. The table includes 140,000 or so clones, about 80% detected once. Sequenced sample: PBMCs. These receptors were collected from a female donor in good health and CMV-seronegative.

The rearrangement uses TRBV16 and TRBJ2-7, with TRBD2 matching over 7 bases. The germline CDR1 and CDR2 sequences are KGHSY and FQNENV. The J segment lost 4 bases and the V segment lost 3 bases, leaving 6 bases of the junction unmatched. The CDR3 sequence is 14 residues long. CDR3 protein: CASSHSGGRYEQYF. The CDR3 DNA sequence: TGTGCCAGCAGCCATTCGGGGGGACGGTACGAGCAGTACTTC.

This rearrangement joins TRBV6-5 to TRBJ2-7; 7 bases line up with TRBD2. The V and J ends lost 7 bases and 0 bases, in that order; junction bases with no gene match: 9. This CDR3 spans 15 amino acids. Germline V gives CDR1 MNHEY, CDR2 SVGAGI. The CDR3 bases are TGTGCCAGCAATTCCCCCGGACTAGGCTCCTACGAGCAGTACTTC. Translating it yields CASNSPGLGSYEQYF.

The chain combines TRBV7-8 with TRBJ1-2; TRBD1 aligns across 7 bases. V lost 2 bases and J lost 8; bases outside the gene matches: 11. The CDR3 loop spans 15 amino acids. Germline V gene sequence: CDR1 SGHVS, CDR2 FQNEAQ. The DNA for the CDR3 is TGTGCCAGCAGCTTACAAGGGGGCGGCCGTGGCGGCTACACCTTC. It encodes CASSLQGGGRGGYTF.

The J gene is TRBJ1-1, the V gene TRBV18, with 8 bases that match TRBD1. Trimming took 2 bases from V and 0 from J; bases not matched to a gene: 8. The CDR3 extends over 17 amino acids. Germline V gene sequence: CDR1 KGHSH, CDR2 LQKENI. The CDR3 is CASSPRGTGVMNTEAFF. For the CDR3, the DNA is TGTGCCAGCTCACCAAGGGGGACAGGAGTGATGAACACTGAAGCTTTCTTT. Based on the CDR3 plus reference TRBV18 and TRBJ1-1, the full variable domain is NAGVMQNPRHLVRRRGQEARLRCSPMKGHSHVYWYRQLPEEGLKFMVYLQKENIIDESGMPKERFSAEFPKEGPSILRIQQVVRGDSAAYFCASSPRGTGVMNTEAFFGQGTRLTVV.

The chain links TRBV15 to TRBJ2-5; 8 bases agree with TRBD1. The J call is uncertain, as TRBJ2-7 better fits the DNA end. Germline V lookup: CDR1 LNHNV, CDR2 YYDKDF (reference sequence). The length of the CDR3 is 16 residues. In nucleotides, the CDR3 is TGTGCCACCAGCAGAGAGGTTGGACAGGGTCCCTACGAGCAGTACTTC. As protein: CATSREVGQGPYEQYF.

This clone was recorded only once. J is TRBJ2-2 and V is TRBV5-4, with TRBD1 as a possible D gene (5 bases). Per the germline V gene, CDR1 is SGHNT and CDR2 is YYREEE (reference sequence). Trimming cost V 5 bases and J 1 base, with 15 bases left between them. The CDR3 covers 16 residues. The CDR3 coding sequence is TGTGCCAGCAGTTCAAAAGCTACAGGGAACACCGGGGAGCTGTTTTTT. Protein product: CASSSKATGNTGELFF. Full variable domain (missing parts from reference TRBV5-4 and TRBJ2-2): ETGVTQSPTHLIKTRGQQVTLRCSSQSGHNTVSWYQQALGQGPQFIFQYYREEENGRGNFPPRFSGLQFPNYSSELNVNALELDDSALYLCASSSKATGNTGELFFGEGSRLTVL.

The chain joins TRBV19 to TRBJ1-2; 8 nucleotides match TRBD1. CDR1 and CDR2 (germline): LNHDA, SQIVND (reference sequence). V lost 4 bases to trimming and J lost 4 bases; unmatched junction nucleotides: 5. The CDR3 contains 14 residues. The CDR3 spells CASSSRGHSYGYTF. Here the CDR3 DNA reads TGTGCCAGTAGTAGCAGGGGGCACTCCTATGGCTACACCTTC.

This chain joins TRBV5-1 and TRBJ2-5; 8 nucleotides agree with TRBD1. Germline lookup yields CDR1 SGHRS and CDR2 YFSETQ. This CDR3 is built from 14 residues. Germline trimming cut 3 bases from V and 4 bases from J; bases unmatched to any gene: 5. For the CDR3, the DNA is TGCGCCAGCAGCTCCAGGGGGCCGTTAGAGACCCAGTACTTC. Translation: CASSSRGPLETQYF.

The gene calls are TRBV2 and TRBJ1-1; D is unresolved. Trimming removed 5 bases from V and 4 bases from J, with 14 bases in between. The CDR3 is 14 amino acids. Germline V gives CDR1 SNHLY, CDR2 FYNNEI. The DNA of the CDR3 is TGTGCCAGCAGTCGGAGGGAGATAGGCACTGAAGCTTTCTTT. Translating gives CASSRREIGTEAFF.

V is TRBV4-1 and J is TRBJ1-5, with D possibly TRBD1 on 6 matching bases. CDR3 length equals 15 residues. The V gene lost 1 base and the J gene lost 3 bases, with 10 bases spanning the gap. Per the germline V gene, CDR1 is MGHRA and CDR2 is YSYEKL. The DNA of the CDR3 is TGCGCCAGCAGCCAAGGCAGGGGATACAATCAGCCCCAGCATTTT. Its translation: CASSQGRGYNQPQHF.

The chain recombines TRBV2 with TRBJ1-6; no reliable D call. V lost 6 bases, J lost 2 bases, and 8 bases lay in between. Germline V CDR1 and CDR2: SNHLY, FYNNEI. The CDR3 has 14 residues. The CDR3 DNA sequence: TGTGCCAGCAGGAGGGAGGCCTATAATTCACCCCTCCACTTT. It is translated as CASRREAYNSPLHF.

The CDR3: CASMGGAGELFF. Here the CDR3 DNA reads TGTGCCAGCATGGGAGGGGCCGGGGAGCTGTTTTTT. V is TRBV19 and J is TRBJ2-2; 7 nucleotides align to TRBD2. The CDR3 is 12 residues long. Germline lookup yields CDR1 LNHDA and CDR2 SQIVND (reference sequence). Trimming took 9 bases from V and 6 from J; bases not matched to a gene: 4.

The chain combines TRBV5-1 with TRBJ2-1, with 9 bases aligning to TRBD1. The germline gives CDR1 SGHRS, CDR2 YFSETQ. This CDR3 has 16 residues. Germline trimming cut 4 bases from V and 2 bases from J; bases unmatched to any gene: 7. CDR3 protein: CASSEGQGGTYNEQFF. The CDR3 region has the DNA TGCGCCAGCAGCGAGGGACAGGGCGGGACCTACAATGAGCAGTTCTTC.

This chain connects TRBV11-1 to TRBJ2-7, with D possibly being TRBD2 (6 bases). The CDR3 is 15 residues long. Per the germline V gene, CDR1 is SGHAT and CDR2 is FQDESV (reference sequence). V lost 2 bases and J 7 bases, leaving 18 bases between the germline ends. The DNA for the CDR3 is TGTGCCAGCAGCTTAAACCTAGCGATTACTCAGGAGCAGTACTTC. Its protein product is CASSLNLAITQEQYF.

This clone was seen a few times. The chain couples TRBV19 to TRBJ1-2, with D hard to call. V was shortened by 5 bases and J by 3 bases, with 16 bases between the two germline ends. The V gene's germline CDR1 is LNHDA and CDR2 SQIVND (reference sequence). The length of the CDR3 is 15 residues. The CDR3 nucleotides are TGTGCCAGTAGTGCCAAGGCGGGGTTTGACTATGGCTACACCTTC. Translated, it gives CASSAKAGFDYGYTF.